This T cell receptor (beta chain) was sequenced during a study of blood T cell repertoires in COVID-19. Study-wide background: PBMCs, B-cell-depleted T cells, or T cells provided the cDNA or gDNA that made up the material.

Germline loops: CDR1 MNHEY, CDR2 SMNVEV (reference sequence). This CDR3 comprises 15 residues. V lost 6 bases and J lost 4; bases outside the gene matches: 9. Here immunoSEQ multiplex PCR was the method, and the copy in TCRdb shows in-frame clones only, minus some. The sample includes 150,000 to 180,000 clones, 91% seen only once; the top ten take roughly 0.51%. This receptor was obtained from a man aged 45-60 years with acute or convalescent COVID-19. The V call is TRBV27, the J call TRBJ2-7, with 10 bases matching TRBD2. Sequenced material: peripheral blood. The CDR3 loop reads CASRIGLADVYEQYF. CDR3 coding DNA: TGTGCCAGCAGAATAGGACTAGCGGACGTTTACGAGCAGTACTTC.